This T cell receptor (beta chain) was recovered during a study of glioma-infiltrating T cells. Amplification of TCR alpha and beta CDR3 regions from RNA used iRepertoire nested multiplex PCR. In TCRdb, the multiplex PCR reads were re-called with MiXCR into one record per CDR3 protein. Of under 200,000 distinct CDR3 sequences listed, around 42% are singletons. The germline V gene encodes CDR1 MNHEY and CDR2 SMNVEV (reference sequence). The CDR3 has 16 residues. Germline trimming cut 3 bases from V and 6 bases from J; bases unmatched to any gene: 11. This clonotype was detected many times. The genes are TRBV27 and TRBJ2-7, with 10 nucleotides matching TRBD1. Sequences were obtained from glioma tissue, nonneoplastic brain tissue, or PBMCs (not recorded which). This receptor was obtained from a human donor with low-grade glioma or glioblastoma, undergoing nonglioma brain surgery, or in good health (not recorded which). In nucleotides, the CDR3 is TGTGCCAGCAGTTTGTCCGGGACAGGGGCGTTAAGCGAGCAGTACTTC. Amino acids: CASSLSGTGALSEQYF.